These 9 T cell receptor beta chains came from one sample sequenced in a study of T cell clonality in common variable immunodeficiency. Sequencing was performed with immunoSEQ multiplex PCR; in TCRdb, only in-frame clones are kept and a portion is missing. The sample contains some 60,000 clones, none occurring once; 1.5% to 2% lies in the top ten. The specimen was peripheral blood mononuclear cells. All receptors derive from a person aged 18 to 70 in good health.

This clone was observed at least ten times. The read terminates 3 residues ahead of where the CDR3 ends, so the germline J gene completes it. The rearrangement links TRBV6-1 to TRBJ2-5; TRBD1 aligns across 9 bases. The CDR3 covers 18 residues. Germline CDR1 reads MNHNS; CDR2 reads SASEGT. The V segment lost 2 bases and the J segment 0 bases; nucleotides outside the gene matches: 10. The sequenced CDR3 bases are TGTGCCAGCAGTGAATATGGAGACAGGGGGGGGTACCAAGAGACC. The encoded protein is CASSEYGDRGGYQET. The CDR3 as a whole reads CASSEYGDRGGYQETQYF.

This clone has ten or more counts. The read halts 3 residues ahead of the CDR3 end, with the missing end drawn from the germline J gene. This rearrangement joins TRBV18 to TRBJ2-1, with TRBD2 matching 8 bases. The CDR3 runs 17 residues. With 0 bases clipped from V and 9 bases from J, the junction kept 13 bases outside the gene matches. Germline CDR1 reads KGHSH; CDR2 reads LQKENI. CDR3 sequence: CASSPPTLAGGLGEQFF. The CDR3 bases that were read are TGTGCCAGCTCACCACCGACTCTCGCGGGAGGCCTCGGTGAG.

This clone showed up many times. Read coverage stops 3 residues before the CDR3 terminus; the germline J gene supplies the remainder. V usage is TRBV19 and J usage is TRBJ2-2; 9 bases are a match to TRBD1. Trimming at V came to 5 bases and at J to 5 bases, leaving 9 bases not matched to a gene. Germline-derived CDR1 and CDR2 are LNHDA and SQIVND (reference sequence). This CDR3 is built from 16 residues. The DNA read from the CDR3 is TGTGCCAGTAGTTCACGCGGACAGGGGTGGACCGGGGAG. As protein: CASSSRGQGWTGE. The entire CDR3 protein is CASSSRGQGWTGELFF.

The sample holds many counts of this clone. The CDR3 is cut off 3 residues early in the read; its end comes from the germline J gene. The genes are TRBV20-1 and TRBJ1-6; no clear D. Per germline, CDR1 DFQATT and CDR2 SNEGSKA (reference sequence). The CDR3 consists of 12 residues. Incomplete CDR3 DNA: TGCAGTGGTAAATACCAGGATGCAACC. Translation: CSGKYQDAT. The entire CDR3 is CSGKYQDATLHF.

This clone was seen repeatedly, ten times or more. The sequenced fragment ends 3 residues before the CDR3 boundary, so the rest is inferred from the germline J gene. J is TRBJ1-2 and V is TRBV5-4; D remains ambiguous. Germline V lookup: CDR1 SGHNT, CDR2 YYREEE (reference sequence). This CDR3 has 15 residues. V lost 0 bases and J lost 1, with 10 bases in between. CDR3 region: CASSLEQAFNYGYTF. The covered CDR3 bases are TGTGCCAGCAGCTTGGAACAAGCGTTTAACTATGGC.

The sample holds many counts of this clone. Partial CDR3 DNA: TGTGCCAGCAGGACTAGCGGAGCTTACAATGAG. Residues: CASRTSGAYNE. The CDR3 as a whole reads CASRTSGAYNEQFF. The J gene is TRBJ2-1, the V gene TRBV12-3 or TRBV12-4, with 9 bases fitting TRBD2. The CDR3 end falls 3 residues outside the read, so it is completed with the germline J gene. The CDR3 is 14 residues long. Trimming cost V 6 bases and J 4 bases; bases outside gene matches: 4.

Ten or more counts support this clone. Germline is not matched at one junction end, which may reflect a read error. With the read ending 3 residues before the CDR3 end, the germline J gene is used to fill in that end. The rearrangement joins TRBV4-2 to TRBJ2-2, with 8 bases that match TRBD1. The germline gives CDR1 LGHNA, CDR2 YNFKEQ. CDR3 length equals 15 residues. The CDR3 bases that were read are TGCGCCAGCAGTCCAGGGGGCGCGGGCACCGGGGAG. It is translated as CASSPGGAGTGE. The CDR3 in full is CASSPGGAGTGELFF.

This clone has ten or more counts. With the read ending 3 residues before the CDR3 end, the germline J gene is used to fill in that end. J is TRBJ2-7 and V is TRBV28, with 7 bases identical to TRBD1. This CDR3 contains 16 residues. Looked up from germline, CDR1 is MDHEN and CDR2 is SYDVKM. The V gene end was trimmed by 6 bases and the J gene end by 2 bases; junction bases not matched to a gene: 13. This CDR3 is CASRSQGERTPYEQYF. The part of the CDR3 DNA that was read is TGTGCCAGCAGATCTCAGGGGGAACGAACCCCCTACGAG.

Ten or more counts support this clone. The CDR3 end is not reached by the read, which stops 3 residues before it; the germline J gene fills it in. The genes are TRBV5-1 and TRBJ2-6; no firm D call. Trimming took off 0 bases at V and 0 bases at J, with 7 bases between the two ends. The CDR3 is 16 amino acids. Germline CDR1 reads SGHRS; CDR2 reads YFSETQ. The chain's CDR3 is CASSLAAPSGANVLTF. The covered CDR3 bases are TGCGCCAGCAGCTTGGCCGCGCCCTCTGGGGCCAACGTC. Full variable domain (outside the CDR3, taken from reference TRBV5-1 and TRBJ2-6): KAGVTQTPRYLIKTRGQQVTLSCSPISGHRSVSWYQQTPGQGLQFLFEYFSETQRNKGNFPGRFSGRQFSNSRSEMNVSTLELGDSALYLCASSLAAPSGANVLTFGAGSRLTVL.